The rows below give T cell receptor beta chains drawn from one sample of a study of CD8 T cells in Susac syndrome. TCRdb reprocessed the immunoSEQ multiplex PCR reads with MiXCR, giving one entry per CDR3 protein. Here the sample spans 170,000 or so distinct CDR3 sequences, about 94% being singletons. Sequenced input: CD4+ T cells from PBMCs. These receptors were collected from a human donor with multiple sclerosis. Both conserved end residues are trimmed from each CDR3. The D gene is left open where the match is weak. Size values are once, few and many counts, or a class for expanded clones, and some rows have none.

TRBV2 . . ASSDTTNQPQH
TRBV15 . TRBD2 ATSRVPPGTSGRNEQF
TRBV3-1 . . ASSQDRGTSTGANVLT
TRBV28 . . ASTRASPNNEQF
TRBV9 . TRBD1 ASSVEGGVGYT
TRBV3-1 . . ASSQGDSYYGYT
TRBV3-1 . . ASSQDGRLYEQY
TRBV28 . . ASSLSVTGANVLT
TRBV9 . TRBD2 ASSSGWGGGNEQF
TRBV30 . . AWIASDPYNEQF
TRBV12-3/TRBV12-4 . TRBD2 ASIRTGGNEQF
TRBV9 once TRBD1 ASSVGQDNTEAF
TRBV6-1 . . ASSTTGQSSYNSPLH
TRBV6-1 . . ASSEARGTNYGYT
TRBV4-3 . . ASSQTLAEGANEKLF
TRBV28 . . ASSPHREYEQY
TRBV14 . TRBD1 ASSPRTGTGGYT
TRBV7-9 . . ASSLVGMLDEQY
TRBV3-1 . . ASSVRYNEQF
TRBV7-9 once . ASREVGPLGGYT
TRBV20-1 few TRBD1 SARHPGGYNEQF
TRBV29-1 . TRBD1 SVGLGTGGYNEQF
TRBV6-5 . . ASSYSGTTTYEQY
TRBV3-1 . TRBD1 ASSQATGGQPQH
TRBV29-1 . . SVERPQETQY
TRBV2 . . ASSERGVEY
TRBV30 once TRBD1 AWSSQGFAPRGYT
TRBV7-2 . . ASRGLGNTEAF
TRBV7-9 . TRBD2 ASTITPGLAGEQY